A selection of T cell receptor beta chains follows, all from one sample in a study of control samples from healthy donors and cancer patients. The data were produced by immunoSEQ multiplex PCR, yet TCRdb's version contains in-frame clones alone and is incomplete. The repertoire holds around 120,000 clones, with roughly 91% as singletons. The sample was blood. These receptors were obtained from an older woman in good health. The CDR3 runs from the conserved cysteine through the conserved F or W. The order of the fields is clone size, V gene, J gene, D gene, CDR3 DNA, CDR3 protein. A D gene is named only where the DNA matches it firmly. The size of a clone is reported for some rows only, either as once, few or many, or as a class for expanded clones.

>-|TRBV10-3|TRBJ1-1|-
TGTGCCATCAGTGTTACAGGGGAAGCTTTCTTT
CAISVTGEAFF
>-|TRBV6-5|TRBJ1-6|-
TGTGCCAGCAGTTACCGTTATTCACCCCTCCACTTT
CASSYRYSPLHF
>-|TRBV2|TRBJ1-6|-
TGTGCCAGCAGTGATAAGGGGCCAGTTTCACCCCTCCACTTT
CASSDKGPVSPLHF
>-|TRBV11-2|TRBJ1-1|-
TGTGCCAGCAGCTTAGTAGGCGAAGCTTTCTTT
CASSLVGEAFF
>-|TRBV11-2|TRBJ2-1|-
TGTGCCAGCAGCTTAGTTTTGAGCGGCTCCTACAATGAGCAGTTCTTC
CASSLVLSGSYNEQFF
>-|TRBV7-2|TRBJ1-1|-
TGTGCCAGCAGCTTAGGTCTAACGATGAACACTGAAGCTTTCTTT
CASSLGLTMNTEAFF
>-|TRBV7-2|TRBJ2-3|TRBD2
TGTGCCAGCAGCCCCCTACGCGGGGGGAGCACAGATACGCAGTATTTT
CASSPLRGGSTDTQYF
>-|TRBV27|TRBJ1-2|TRBD1
TGTGCCAGCAGTTTGGGGGACAGGGTCCCCTATGGCTACACCTTC
CASSLGDRVPYGYTF
>once|TRBV7-9|TRBJ1-6|-
TGTGCCAGCAGATCAGGACAGCACTCCTATAATTCACCCCTCCACTTT
CASRSGQHSYNSPLHF
>-|TRBV5-1|TRBJ2-3|TRBD1
TGCGCCAGCAGCACTGGGACAGGGGGGACAGATACGCAGTATTTT
CASSTGTGGTDTQYF
>-|TRBV5-1|TRBJ2-1|-
TGCGCCAGCAGCCCCGGACTCGGGACCTCCTACAATGAGCAGTTCTTC
CASSPGLGTSYNEQFF
>once|TRBV6-5|TRBJ1-1|-
TGTGCCAGCAGAACTACAGGGCGGGGGACTGAAGCTTTCTTT
CASRTTGRGTEAFF
>-|TRBV4-1|TRBJ1-1|-
TGCGCCAGCAGCCGCTTAGCCGGCACTGAAGCTTTCTTT
CASSRLAGTEAFF
>-|TRBV13|TRBJ1-4|TRBD1
TGTGCCAGCAGCTTACAGGGGGCTCTGGACTCTGGGGGTAATGAAAAACTGTTTTTT
CASSLQGALDSGGNEKLFF
>-|TRBV7-9|TRBJ1-5|-
TGTGCCAGCAGCCCGGACGGCAATCAGCCCCAGCATTTT
CASSPDGNQPQHF
>few|TRBV9|TRBJ1-2|-
TGTGCCAGCAGCGTAGTGGGGGAACCAAACTATGGCTACACCTTC
CASSVVGEPNYGYTF
>-|TRBV7-2|TRBJ2-1|TRBD2
TGTGCCAGCAGCACCGGGACTAGCGGGGGCAATGAGCAGTTCTTC
CASSTGTSGGNEQFF
>-|TRBV27|TRBJ2-1|TRBD2
TGTGCCAGCAGAATCCCGGGACTAGCGTCCAACAATGAGCAGTTCTTC
CASRIPGLASNNEQFF
>-|TRBV18|TRBJ1-5|TRBD1
TGTGCCAGCTCACCGCGGACAGGAAGCAATCAGCCCCAGCATTTT
CASSPRTGSNQPQHF